The 3 T cell receptor beta chains below come from one sample, sequenced in a study of vaccination and CD4 T cells after COVID-19 (dated by TCRdb to between 2021 and 2022). Library preparation employed PCR. Sequencing instrument: Illumina iSeq 100. TCR sequencing of DNA from cultured CD4+ T cells used the Oncomine TCR Beta short-read assay at the Johns Hopkins FTIC core. Using fastp trimming at Q25 and MiXCR clonotype assembly, TCRdb reanalyzed the public sequencing data and kept in-frame beta chains. Here each entry gathers all rows of one CDR3 protein and keeps the most common genes and DNA. This sample is represented by about 7,100 distinct CDR3 sequences; roughly 67% of them were singletons. The top ten clonotypes cover under 30% of the sample. The treatment or condition label corresponds to: approximately nine-day PBMC culture with coronavirus spike peptide pools or control peptides (ViraFEST assay).

Their recognized antigens are unknown. Input material: CD4+ T cells from blood, cultured in vitro. These receptors came from a human donor who had recovered from COVID-19.

With regard to this clonotype: It may be a read error: a sequence one base away is much more abundant. The genes are TRBV6-5 and TRBJ1-5, with D tentatively TRBD1 (6 bases). Germline assignment: CDR1 MNHEY and CDR2 SVGAGI. The CDR3 contains 14 residues. V was pared by 2 bases and J by 9 bases, with 14 bases between. The CDR3 nucleotides read TGTGCCAGCAGTTACGTAGGGGGAGGTCGGCCCCAGCATTTT. This translates into CASSYVGGGRPQHF.

V usage is TRBV6-1 and J usage is TRBJ1-6, with no clear D. Between the trimmed V and J ends, which lost 6 bases and 15 bases, there was a span of 24 bases. CDR1 MNHNS and CDR2 SASEGT come from the germline V gene. The CDR3 length is 15 residues. CDR3 in DNA: TGTGCCAGCAGACCCGGACGGTCTCACGCCACGGGCCTCCACTTT. Translating gives CASRPGRSHATGLHF.

The chain employs TRBV19 and TRBJ1-2; D perhaps matches TRBD1 (5 bases). The CDR3 sequence is 14 residues long. The germline V gene has CDR1 LNHDA and CDR2 SQIVND (reference sequence). The V end was cut by 4 bases, the J end by 2 bases, with 11 bases between. The CDR3: CASSRAGSNYGYTF. The CDR3 region has the DNA TGTGCCAGTAGTAGGGCAGGGTCAAACTATGGCTACACCTTC.